This T cell receptor beta chain comes out of a study of CXCR3-negative and CXCR3-positive naive CD8 T cells (dated by TCRdb to the late 2010s). General notes on the study: In total, roughly 140 million TRB reads were obtained, corresponding to roughly 1.5 +/- 0.3 million reads per library. For the TRBV-TRBJ cluster analysis, the naive subsets came from about five donors, while the memory cells came from 3 donors. Diversity and physicochemical repertoire analyses were performed on around 10 donors pooled from two independent experiments. Here is what the overall study found, with its caveats: TRB CDR3s from CXCR3-positive naive cells showed higher hydrophobicity (lower Kidera factor 4), lower energy, and higher strength and volume indices than CXCR3-negative naive cells. CXCR3 expression partially decreased after cryopreservation, so most assays used freshly isolated PBMCs. TRBV-TRBJ usage was similar between naive CXCR3-negative and CXCR3-positive cells from the same donor, while memory cells showed distinct patterns. Because surface CD5, which has been linked to self-reactivity in mice, was comparable between naive subsets, TCR interaction strength was also inferred from TRB CDR3 physicochemical properties. Comparably high repertoire diversity was found in both naive subsets, whereas much lower repertoire diversity was found in memory CD8+ T cells.

CDR1 and CDR2 are drawn from the germline V gene (reference sequence): SGHKS, YYEKEE. Taken from cysteine to phenylalanine, the CDR3 has 12 residues. The protein alone is recorded here. Regarding this clonotype: What this receptor recognizes is not known.

For every CD8+ T cell subset, over 250,000 cells were flow-sorted straight into RLT lysis buffer, and each subset was sorted in triplicate. To exclude memory contaminants, naive CD8+ T cells were stringently defined as CD45RO-CCR7+CD27+CD95-. Peripheral blood mononuclear cells were isolated from buffy coats by standard density gradient centrifugation. Naive CXCR3-negative and CXCR3-positive CD8+ T cells were flow-sorted on a FACSAria III. Total RNA was extracted from sorted cells with an RNeasy Mini Kit. Reads for this sample came from a NextSeq 550. The Human TCR Profiling Kit (MiLaboratory) was used to make UMI-labeled 5' RACE TRB cDNA libraries. The full amount of extracted RNA was used for cDNA synthesis, and the full amount of resulting cDNA was used for PCR amplification. The libraries were made side by side, with each library going through the same number of PCR cycles. Regarding the original processing steps: With a minimum of two reads required per UMI, MIGEC and MiXCR pulled out about 50,000 +/- 9,200 unique UMI-labeled TRB cDNA molecules from each library. An average of approximately 40,000 +/- 10,000 functional in-frame TRB CDR3 nucleotide clonotypes without stop codons was found per library. After each sample was downsampled to 5000 UMI-labeled TRB molecules, VDJtools was used to calculate diversity metrics such as normalized Shannon-Wiener and Chao1. Clonotype-size-weighted physicochemical properties of the central five CDR3 residues (interaction energy, strength, volume and Kidera factor 4) were computed in VDJtools. Following TCRdb reprocessing, every CDR3 protein sequence forms one entry, and DNA is not provided. In this record, the V and J calls reflect TCRdb's handling and not the investigators' own analysis. In this sample's table one finds some 130,000 distinct CDR3 sequences. The ten largest account for 0.41% of the sample.

The source of this sequence is a human donor in good health. Some clones in this sample may be carry-over from other donors' samples. Sequencing was carried out using naive CXCR3+ CD8+ T cells from blood. The meaning of the sample's cell subset or site label: CD45RO-CCR7+CD27+CD95- naive CD8+ T cells expressing CXCR3 (TNR3+). The rearranged segments are TRBV5-5 and TRBJ2-5. The CDR3 region reads CASSPDRGIQYF.